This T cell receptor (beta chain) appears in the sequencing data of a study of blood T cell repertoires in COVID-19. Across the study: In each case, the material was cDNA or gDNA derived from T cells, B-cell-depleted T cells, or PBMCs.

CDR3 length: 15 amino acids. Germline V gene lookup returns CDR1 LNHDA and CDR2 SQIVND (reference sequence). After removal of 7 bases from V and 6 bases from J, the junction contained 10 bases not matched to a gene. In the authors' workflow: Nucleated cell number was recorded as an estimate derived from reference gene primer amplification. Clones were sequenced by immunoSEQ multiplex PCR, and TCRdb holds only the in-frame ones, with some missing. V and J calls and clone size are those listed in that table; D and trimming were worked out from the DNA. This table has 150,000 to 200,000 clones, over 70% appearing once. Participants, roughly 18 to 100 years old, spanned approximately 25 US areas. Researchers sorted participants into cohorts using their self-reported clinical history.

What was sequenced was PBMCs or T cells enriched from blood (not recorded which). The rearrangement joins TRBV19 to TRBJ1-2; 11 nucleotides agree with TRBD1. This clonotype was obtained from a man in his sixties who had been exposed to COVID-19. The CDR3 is CASNPGGDRGNGYTF. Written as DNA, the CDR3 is TGTGCCAGTAATCCCGGGGGGGACAGGGGGAATGGCTACACCTTC.